This TCR beta chain was identified during a study of early T cells in non-severe SARS-CoV-2 infection. Study-level background: It was bulk RNA from unsorted whole blood that was sequenced, and the chains were unpaired.

Findings of the study overall: A preference for anti-spike CD8 responses marked VDJdb matching, which missed private and CD4 specificities.

Germline lookup yields CDR1 LNHDA and CDR2 SQIVND (reference sequence). The V segment lost 5 bases and the J segment 2 bases; nucleotides outside the gene matches: 8. The CDR3 is 15 residues long. Attached unique molecular identifiers marked individual cDNA molecules. Via MiXCR, TCRdb re-called the 5' RACE reads, giving one row per CDR3 protein. In the table there are about 53,000 distinct CDR3 sequences, roughly an eighth of which are singletons. This clonotype was found many times. Its antigen is unknown. This clonotype was obtained from an adult who was a healthcare worker with PCR-confirmed SARS-CoV-2 infection or an uninfected control (not recorded which). Specimen: whole blood, collected at baseline. The chain uses TRBV19 and TRBJ1-2; 7 bases are shared with TRBD1. The CDR3: CASSPRQGSNYGYTF. CDR3 sequence (DNA): TGTGCCAGTAGTCCCCGACAGGGTTCGAACTATGGCTACACCTTC. Full variable domain (remainder filled in from reference TRBV19 and TRBJ1-2): DGGITQSPKYLFRKEGQNVTLSCEQNLNHDAMYWYRQDPGQGLRLIYYSQIVNDFQKGDIAEGYSVSREKKESFPLTVTSAQKNPTAFYLCASSPRQGSNYGYTFGSGTRLTVV.